Listed below are T cell receptor beta chains from one sample, sequenced in a study of Ad26.COV2.S vaccination and SARS-CoV-2 variants. The method was immunoSEQ multiplex PCR; TCRdb's version includes in-frame clones alone and lacks a portion of them. The sample holds about 350,000 clones; about 89% are singletons and the top ten take roughly 4.8%. The specimen was peripheral blood, collected in a trial of Ad26.COV2.S vaccine versus placebo. Source of these receptors: a person between 18 and 65 years old who received the Ad26.COV2.S COVID-19 vaccine or a placebo. CDR3s include the opening cysteine and the closing phenylalanine or tryptophan. Fields, in order: V gene, clone size, J gene, D gene, CDR3 protein, CDR3 DNA. D genes are given only for firm matches. Expanded clones get a size class; other rows say once, few or many, or leave the size out.

>TRBV29-1|.|TRBJ1-1|.
CSVERGDTEAFF
TGCAGCGTTGAACGAGGGGACACTGAAGCTTTCTTT
>TRBV6-1|.|TRBJ1-5|.
CASSEMVGIQPQHF
TGTGCCAGCAGTGAAATGGTGGGGATTCAGCCCCAGCATTTT
>TRBV3-1/TRBV3-2|.|TRBJ1-4|.
CASSPLRGRNEKLFF
TGTGCCAGCAGCCCCCTCCGGGGGCGAAATGAAAAACTGTTTTTT
>TRBV29-1|few|TRBJ2-3|.
CSAQSAAGFTDTQYF
TGCAGCGCCCAATCAGCTGCGGGATTCACAGATACGCAGTATTTT
>TRBV13|.|TRBJ1-1|TRBD1
CASRSQGDTEAFF
TGTGCCAGCAGATCACAGGGGGACACTGAAGCTTTCTTT
>TRBV19|.|TRBJ2-3|TRBD2
CASSITTSGGEGDTQYF
TGTGCCAGTAGTATAACAACTAGCGGGGGTGAGGGAGATACGCAGTATTTT
>TRBV7-2|once|TRBJ1-2|TRBD1
CASTLARGQDGYTF
TGTGCCAGCACCTTAGCCAGGGGGCAGGATGGCTACACCTTC
>TRBV28|.|TRBJ2-1|TRBD2
CASRRAGGLYNEQFF
TGTGCCAGCAGGAGAGCGGGAGGGCTCTACAATGAGCAGTTCTTC
>TRBV13|.|TRBJ1-4|.
CASSLEGDEKLFF
TGTGCCAGCAGCTTAGAGGGGGACGAAAAACTGTTTTTT
>TRBV30|.|TRBJ1-2|.
CAWSVRGLYGYTF
TGTGCCTGGAGTGTACGAGGGTTGTATGGCTACACCTTC
>TRBV4-1|.|TRBJ2-7|.
CASSQERQFSYEQYF
TGCGCCAGCAGCCAAGAGCGGCAGTTCTCCTACGAGCAGTACTTC
>TRBV5-1|.|TRBJ1-4|.
CASSLPGANEKLFF
TGCGCCAGCAGCTTACCAGGGGCTAATGAAAAACTGTTTTTT
>TRBV13|.|TRBJ1-3|TRBD1
CASSLRQGAGNTIYF
TGTGCCAGCAGCTTAAGGCAGGGGGCTGGAAACACCATATATTTT
>TRBV7-2|few|TRBJ2-1|TRBD2
CASSPRPWGGDNEQFF
TGTGCCAGCAGCCCCCGCCCATGGGGGGGGGACAATGAGCAGTTCTTC
>TRBV2|once|TRBJ2-3|.
CASSARRTSTDTQYF
TGTGCCAGCAGCGCCCGACGGACCTCCACAGATACGCAGTATTTT
>TRBV5-6|.|TRBJ1-1|TRBD1
CASNEGQMNTEAFF
TGTGCCAGCAACGAGGGACAGATGAACACTGAAGCTTTCTTT
>TRBV10-3|.|TRBJ2-1|TRBD2
CAISDPGGGYNEQFF
TGTGCCATCAGTGACCCGGGGGGGGGTTACAATGAGCAGTTCTTC
>TRBV9|.|TRBJ1-4|.
CASSPGYATNEKLFF
TGTGCCAGCAGCCCAGGCTATGCAACTAATGAAAAACTGTTTTTT
>TRBV24-1|.|TRBJ2-6|TRBD1
CASHVGQGPYSGANVLTF
TGTGCCTCCCATGTAGGACAGGGCCCATACTCTGGGGCCAACGTCCTGACTTTC
>TRBV5-1|.|TRBJ2-5|.
CASSLGRVALYQETQYF
TGCGCCAGCAGCTTGGGCAGGGTCGCTCTGTACCAAGAGACCCAGTACTTC
>TRBV2|.|TRBJ1-4|.
CASTAPQGPGEKLFF
TGTGCCAGCACCGCCCCCCAAGGGCCGGGGGAAAAACTGTTTTTT
>TRBV5-1|few|TRBJ2-2|TRBD1
CASSLNRGKTGELFF
TGCGCCAGCAGCTTAAACAGGGGGAAGACCGGGGAGCTGTTTTTT
>TRBV12-5|.|TRBJ2-5|.
CASGSGSGQQETQYF
TGTGCTAGTGGTTCGGGTAGCGGCCAACAAGAGACCCAGTACTTC
>TRBV5-4|once|TRBJ1-2|.
CASSLVGERRGYTF
TGTGCCAGCAGCTTGGTGGGGGAAAGAAGGGGCTACACCTTC
>TRBV12-3/TRBV12-4|.|TRBJ1-2|TRBD1
CASSSDRGYGYTF
TGTGCCAGCAGTTCCGACAGGGGCTATGGCTACACCTTC
>TRBV11-3|.|TRBJ2-1|.
CASSLEARANEQFF
TGTGCCAGCAGCTTAGAGGCCAGGGCGAATGAGCAGTTCTTC
>TRBV2|.|TRBJ1-1|TRBD1
CASSQGAWGNTEAFF
TGTGCCAGCAGTCAGGGGGCCTGGGGGAACACTGAAGCTTTCTTT
>TRBV28|.|TRBJ1-3|TRBD1
CASRTGAILSSGNTIYF
TGTGCCAGCAGGACAGGGGCGATCTTATCCTCTGGAAACACCATATATTTT
>TRBV28|.|TRBJ1-1|TRBD1
CASSRPGQGRITEAFF
TGTGCCAGCAGTAGACCGGGACAGGGGAGGATCACTGAAGCTTTCTTT
>TRBV20-1|.|TRBJ2-5|.
CSALKVETQYF
TGCAGTGCGCTTAAGGTGGAGACCCAGTACTTC
>TRBV5-1|.|TRBJ2-3|TRBD2
CASSQLAGEGDTQYF
TGCGCCAGCAGCCAACTAGCGGGAGAAGGAGATACGCAGTATTTT
>TRBV28|.|TRBJ2-7|TRBD1
CASRKKTATGRYEQYF
TGTGCCAGCAGGAAGAAGACCGCGACAGGGAGATACGAGCAGTACTTC
>TRBV28|few|TRBJ1-2|TRBD1
CASSLTGAIYGYTF
TGTGCCAGCAGTTTGACAGGGGCCATCTATGGCTACACCTTC
>TRBV9|.|TRBJ2-2|.
CASSVAGPNTGELFF
TGTGCCAGCAGCGTAGCGGGGCCGAACACCGGGGAGCTGTTTTTT
>TRBV6-1|.|TRBJ2-7|.
CASSDVGWGIGGEQYF
TGTGCCAGCAGTGACGTTGGTTGGGGAATAGGCGGCGAGCAGTACTTC
>TRBV6-1|.|TRBJ2-5|.
CASSEAGGLETQYF
TGTGCCAGCAGTGAAGCTGGGGGGCTGGAGACCCAGTACTTC
>TRBV7-9|.|TRBJ2-2|.
CASSYIQTNTGELFF
TGTGCCAGCAGCTATATACAGACGAACACCGGGGAGCTGTTTTTT
>TRBV28|once|TRBJ1-6|.
CASSTRRSSPLHF
TGTGCCAGCAGTACTCGTAGAAGTTCACCCCTCCACTTT
>TRBV28|.|TRBJ1-2|TRBD1
CASRNTGQPSGYTF
TGTGCCAGCAGGAATACGGGACAGCCGAGTGGCTACACCTTC
>TRBV25-1|.|TRBJ1-4|.
CASSESNGKLFF
TGTGCCAGCAGTGAATCAAATGGGAAACTGTTTTTT
>TRBV7-2|.|TRBJ2-5|.
CASSLGTQGETQYF
TGTGCCAGCAGCTTGGGGACTCAAGGAGAGACCCAGTACTTC
>TRBV7-9|.|TRBJ2-7|TRBD1
CASSSTIGRDSPYEQYF
TGTGCCAGCAGCAGCACAATCGGACGGGACAGCCCCTACGAGCAGTACTTC
>TRBV6-6|.|TRBJ1-6|.
CASSYEGGNASPLHF
TGTGCCAGCAGTTACGAGGGGGGGAATGCCTCACCCCTCCACTTT
>TRBV28|.|TRBJ1-1|TRBD1
CASSPRTGNTEAFF
TGTGCCAGCAGTCCCCGGACAGGGAACACTGAAGCTTTCTTT
>TRBV9|.|TRBJ2-3|.
CASSVGGKITDTQYF
TGTGCCAGCAGCGTAGGCGGGAAAATCACAGATACGCAGTATTTT
>TRBV10-3|.|TRBJ2-7|TRBD2
CAISEVGGSNEQYF
TGTGCCATCAGTGAAGTTGGCGGGAGCAACGAGCAGTACTTC
>TRBV15|.|TRBJ1-4|TRBD1
CATSSSRTGREKLFF
TGTGCCACCAGCTCCTCCCGGACAGGGCGTGAAAAACTGTTTTTT
>TRBV11-2|.|TRBJ2-5|TRBD1
CASSYDRGIETQYF
TGTGCCAGCAGCTATGACAGGGGCATAGAGACCCAGTACTTC
>TRBV11-2|.|TRBJ2-7|.
CASSLDRENEQYF
TGTGCCAGCAGCTTAGATCGAGAGAACGAGCAGTACTTC
>TRBV28|.|TRBJ2-1|TRBD2
CASSFSVAGAYNEQFF
TGTGCCAGCAGTTTCTCTGTAGCGGGAGCCTACAATGAGCAGTTCTTC
>TRBV7-2|.|TRBJ2-7|TRBD2
CASSFLAGGASYEQYF
TGTGCCAGCAGCTTTCTAGCGGGGGGGGCCTCCTACGAGCAGTACTTC
>TRBV11-2|few|TRBJ2-1|.
CASSLGGLISSYNEQFF
TGTGCCAGCAGCTTAGGTGGACTAATATCCTCCTACAATGAGCAGTTCTTC
>TRBV24-1|.|TRBJ1-5|TRBD1
CATSANGQGGCGNQPQHF
TGTGCCACCAGCGCTAACGGACAGGGTGGGTGCGGCAATCAGCCCCAGCATTTT
>TRBV30|.|TRBJ1-2|TRBD1
CAWSAKGTDGYTF
TGTGCCTGGAGTGCAAAGGGGACAGATGGCTACACCTTC
>TRBV7-8|.|TRBJ2-2|.
CASSPGIGSPPTGELFF
TGTGCCAGCAGCCCTGGTATTGGCAGTCCTCCAACCGGGGAGCTGTTTTTT